These 18 T cell receptor beta chains originate from one sample sequenced in a study of cytomegalovirus exposure and HLA in healthy donors (dated by TCRdb to 2016 to 2017). Libraries were made using the immunoSEQ multiplex PCR assay. TCRdb retrieved this table from immuneACCESS and kept in-frame rearrangements only. Not all clones are present; in checked studies, unresolved V genes account for under half, and no reason is known for the remainder. A total of under 80,000 clones appear in this sample, more than 80% of them only once. The biggest ten clones account for 1% to 1.5% of the sample. Sample: PBMCs. These receptors were collected from a young woman in good health and CMV-seronegative.

The chain recombines TRBV6-5 with TRBJ2-2; D not certain. V was pared by 8 bases and J by 5 bases, with 12 bases between. In germline, CDR1 is MNHEY, CDR2 SVGAGI. The CDR3 length is 13 residues. CDR3 protein: CASLSSTTGELFF. DNA for the CDR3: TGTGCCAGCCTCTCATCCACAACCGGGGAGCTGTTTTTT.

The V and J genes are TRBV6-4 and TRBJ1-5; D is unclear. CDR1 MRHNA and CDR2 SNTAGT come from the germline V gene. Between the trimmed V and J ends, which lost 3 bases and 4 bases, there was a span of 7 bases. The CDR3 length is 13 residues. Written as DNA, the CDR3 is TGTGCCAGCAGTGAGGAGGCAAATCAGCCCCAGCATTTT. It encodes CASSEEANQPQHF.

The chain is built from TRBV6-5 and TRBJ1-2; D perhaps matches TRBD1 (6 bases). From germline, CDR1 is MNHEY and CDR2 SVGAGI. This CDR3 region has 14 residues. Trimming stripped 4 bases from V and 8 bases from J, with 17 bases between. The CDR3 DNA is TGTGCCAGCAGTTCTCAGGTTTCCAGGGGCGGCTACACCTTC. Its translation is CASSSQVSRGGYTF.

The genes are TRBV7-9 and TRBJ1-2, with unresolved D. Germline V lookup: CDR1 SEHNR, CDR2 FQNEAQ (reference sequence). Trimming pared 5 bases from V and 6 bases from J, leaving 19 bases between. The CDR3 spans 15 residues. CDR3 bases: TGTGCCAGCAGCCCAACCCCGGGAAAGGGAGATGGCTACACCTTC. Translation gives CASSPTPGKGDGYTF.

This sequence joins TRBV6-5 and TRBJ1-1; tentatively, D is TRBD1 (5 bases). CDR3 length equals 14 residues. The germline gives CDR1 MNHEY, CDR2 SVGAGI. Trimming shortened V by 2 bases and J by 1 base, and 8 bases separated the two germline ends. The CDR3 DNA reads TGTGCCAGCAGTTACGGGGGAGGGAACACTGAAGCTTTCTTT. It is translated as CASSYGGGNTEAFF.

This clone was counted only a few times. V and J are TRBV18 and TRBJ2-7; 14 bases are a match to TRBD2. The CDR3 totals 17 residues. V dropped 5 bases and J dropped 2; count of bases not matched to a gene: 8. CDR1 and CDR2 from the germline V gene are KGHSH and LQKENI. The CDR3 DNA follows: TGTGCCAGCTCAATGTTGGGACTAGCGGGGGAGGCCTACGAGCAGTACTTC. Translation gives CASSMLGLAGEAYEQYF.

The genes are TRBV15 and TRBJ2-3, with TRBD2 as a possible D gene (6 bases). The CDR3 loop spans 12 amino acids. V was cut by 3 bases and J by 9 bases, with 10 bases left in between. Looked up from germline, CDR1 is LNHNV and CDR2 is YYDKDF (reference sequence). CDR3 in amino acids: CATSRSGLTQYF. For the CDR3, the DNA is TGTGCCACCAGCAGGTCAGGACTAACGCAGTATTTT.

The chain couples TRBV10-3 to TRBJ1-2; D gene uncertain. The V gene's germline CDR1 is ENHRY and CDR2 SYGVKD. The CDR3 contains 14 residues. V was shortened by 2 bases and J by 0 bases, with 7 bases between the two germline ends. The CDR3, as DNA: TGTGCCATCAGTGAGCAACGGTCTAACTATGGCTACACCTTC. This encodes CAISEQRSNYGYTF.

The V call is TRBV5-5, the J call TRBJ1-4, with 11 positions matching TRBD1. Germline V gives CDR1 SGHKS, CDR2 YYEKEE (reference sequence). CDR3 length equals 16 residues. V lost 4 bases, J lost 7 bases, and 9 bases stayed unmatched. The chain's CDR3 is CASSGGTGGSGEKLFF. The CDR3 nucleotides read TGTGCCAGCAGCGGAGGGACAGGGGGGTCCGGTGAAAAACTGTTTTTT.

The chain uses TRBV9 and TRBJ1-3, with D perhaps matching TRBD1 (5 bases). The germline V and J ends were trimmed by 0 bases and 3 bases, with 16 bases remaining between them. CDR3 size: 17 residues. Germline CDR1 is SGDLS and CDR2 is YYNGEE. For the CDR3, the DNA is TGTGCCAGCAGCGTAGCAAGTCTTGCGGGGGGTGGAAACACCATATATTTT. This translates into CASSVASLAGGGNTIYF.

The rearrangement links TRBV2 to TRBJ1-1; 8 nucleotides match TRBD1. Losses at the gene ends were 4 bases for V and 4 bases for J; bases not matched to a gene: 2. Per the germline V gene, CDR1 is SNHLY and CDR2 is FYNNEI. The CDR3 sequence is 13 residues long. The CDR3 DNA is TGTGCCAGCAGTGCTACAGGGGGCACTGAAGCTTTCTTT. It specifies CASSATGGTEAFF.

This clone has only one observation. This rearrangement joins TRBV5-4 to TRBJ2-7, with 13 bases that match TRBD2. The CDR3 has 18 amino acids. The V gene's germline CDR1 is SGHNT and CDR2 YYREEE (reference sequence). V lost 4 bases and J lost 3; bases outside the gene matches: 13. CDR3: CASSTRTSGRIGVYEQYF. CDR3 DNA: TGTGCCAGCAGCACGAGGACTAGCGGGAGAATTGGAGTCTACGAGCAGTACTTC.

The chain employs TRBV28 and TRBJ2-7, with TRBD2 matching over 11 bases. The J segment lost 4 bases and the V segment lost 2 bases, leaving 4 bases of the junction unmatched. The CDR3 has 15 residues. Germline CDR1 MDHEN, CDR2 SYDVKM. The CDR3 loop is CASSLVLAGDYEQYF. Here the CDR3 DNA reads TGTGCCAGCAGTTTAGTACTAGCGGGGGATTACGAGCAGTACTTC.

CDR3 sequence (DNA): TGTGCCAGCAGCCTGGGGGACAGGGAGTACAATGAGCAGTTCTTC. Translation gives CASSLGDREYNEQFF. The V gene is TRBV5-8, the J gene TRBJ2-1; 9 bases align to TRBD1. With V trimmed by 4 bases and J by 4 bases, 6 bases remained unmatched. The germline V gene encodes CDR1 SGHTS and CDR2 YDEGEE. This CDR3 region has 15 residues.

The chain combines TRBV28 with TRBJ2-7; D is possibly TRBD1 (6 bases). V was pared by 6 bases and J by 7 bases, with 16 bases between. The CDR3 is 13 residues long. Germline CDR1 reads MDHEN; CDR2 reads SYDVKM. CDR3 protein: CASRDRFRGEQYF. In DNA, the CDR3 is TGTGCCAGCAGGGACAGATTCCGTGGGGAGCAGTACTTC.

This clone showed up just a few times. The chain is built from TRBV6-1 and TRBJ1-1; D is undetermined. Trimming left V 3 bases short and J 1 base short, with 9 bases between. The CDR3 runs to 14 residues. CDR1 and CDR2 (germline): MNHNS, SASEGT. CDR3 DNA sequence: TGTGCCAGCAGTGAGCTAACAGCGAACACTGAAGCTTTCTTT. Its translation: CASSELTANTEAFF.

The rearrangement links TRBV25-1 to TRBJ2-7, with D tentatively TRBD2 (5 bases). The ends were cut back, 2 bases at V and 7 bases at J, with 15 bases in the middle. This CDR3 spans 14 amino acids. CDR1 MGHDK and CDR2 SYGVNS come from the germline V gene. In nucleotides, the CDR3 is TGTGCCAGCAGTGAAGGTTGGGCCGGCGGGGAGCAGTACTTC. Encoded protein: CASSEGWAGGEQYF.

V usage is TRBV7-9 and J usage is TRBJ2-5, with a tentative D call TRBD1 (6 bases). V dropped 2 bases and J dropped 4 bases, with 8 bases sitting between them. The V gene's germline CDR1 is SEHNR and CDR2 FQNEAQ (reference sequence). The CDR3 spans 13 residues. CDR3 in amino acids: CASSLIGGETQYF. The CDR3 nucleotides read TGTGCCAGCAGCTTAATAGGGGGAGAGACCCAGTACTTC.